The present T cell receptor (beta chain) was sequenced within a study of T cell responses to AZD1222 COVID-19 vaccine. The protocol was immunoSEQ multiplex PCR, while the TCRdb copy is restricted to in-frame clones and leaves out a portion. The sample includes 95,000 to 150,000 clones, roughly nine tenths of them seen just once. Germline CDR1 reads GTSNPN; CDR2 reads SVGIG (reference sequence). CDR3 length: 13 amino acids. V dropped 4 bases and J dropped 4; count of bases not matched to a gene: 3. The sequence derives from an adult in good health. The chain employs TRBV30 and TRBJ1-5, with 8 bases lining up with TRBD1. The sequenced sample was peripheral blood, obtained on day 0 of AZD1222 vaccination. The CDR3 nucleotides read TGTGCCTGGAACACAGGGGGAAATCAGCCCCAGCATTTT. Translation gives CAWNTGGNQPQHF.